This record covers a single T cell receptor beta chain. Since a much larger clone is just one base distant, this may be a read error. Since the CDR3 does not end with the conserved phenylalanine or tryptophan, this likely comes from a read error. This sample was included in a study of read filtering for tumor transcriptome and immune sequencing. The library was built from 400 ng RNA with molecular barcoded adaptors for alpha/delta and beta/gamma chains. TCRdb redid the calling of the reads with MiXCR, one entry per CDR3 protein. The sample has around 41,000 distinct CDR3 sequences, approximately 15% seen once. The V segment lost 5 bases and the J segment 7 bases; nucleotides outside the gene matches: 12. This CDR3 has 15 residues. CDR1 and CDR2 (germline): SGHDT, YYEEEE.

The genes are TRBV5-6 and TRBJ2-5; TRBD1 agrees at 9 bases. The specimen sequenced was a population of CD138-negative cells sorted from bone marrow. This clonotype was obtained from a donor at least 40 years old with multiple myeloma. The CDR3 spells CASRFTTGGAVTQYL. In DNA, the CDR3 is TGTGCCAGCAGGTTTACTACAGGGGGCGCGGTGACCCAGTACCTC.